The 7 T cell receptor beta chains reported below all come from one sample, sequenced in a study of control samples from healthy donors and cancer patients. Assay: immunoSEQ multiplex PCR; the TCRdb copy retains only in-frame clones and omits some. Among under 200,000 clones listed, approximately 94% were seen once. The specimen was blood. The receptors come from a woman aged 35 to 49 in good health.

V gene TRBV6-1 combines with J gene TRBJ1-2; D is unresolved. V lost 2 bases and J lost 2, with 6 bases in between. Per germline, CDR1 MNHNS and CDR2 SASEGT. This CDR3 contains 13 residues. DNA of the CDR3: TGTGCCAGCAGTGAAATGGCAAACTATGGCTACACCTTC. Its protein product is CASSEMANYGYTF.

V usage is TRBV4-3 and J usage is TRBJ2-5; D call uncertain. This CDR3 has 15 residues. The V and J ends lost 0 bases and 5 bases respectively, with 13 bases between them. CDR1 is LGHNA and CDR2 is YSLEER in the germline V gene. For the CDR3, the DNA is TGCGCCAGCAGCCAAGAGGGATCGGCGTGGGAGACCCAGTACTTC. It codes for CASSQEGSAWETQYF.

DNA for the CDR3: TGTGCCAGCAGCACCCGGGACAGGGGGGTCACTGAAGCTTTCTTT. Encoded protein: CASSTRDRGVTEAFF. The rearrangement uses TRBV27 and TRBJ1-1, with 11 bases matching TRBD1. V trimming: 6 bases; J trimming: 4 bases; junction bases outside the gene matches: 7. Germline V gene data show CDR1 as MNHEY and CDR2 as SMNVEV (reference sequence). The CDR3 totals 15 residues.

In DNA form, the CDR3 reads TGCGCCAGCAGCTTGTTTGGGGCGGGGGGATCCTACGAGCAGTACTTC. This encodes CASSLFGAGGSYEQYF. The chain employs TRBV5-1 and TRBJ2-7, with 8 positions matching TRBD2. CDR1 and CDR2 from the germline V gene are SGHRS and YFSETQ. V lost 1 base, J lost 1 base, and 7 bases stayed unmatched. The CDR3 loop spans 16 amino acids.

This clone was observed a single time. This chain joins TRBV6-5 and TRBJ1-2; D not certain. The germline gives CDR1 MNHEY, CDR2 SVGAGI. V shed 2 bases and J shed 8 bases, with 9 bases lying between them. The CDR3 contains 12 residues. The chain's CDR3 is CASSYLNGGYTF. As DNA, the CDR3 is TGTGCCAGCAGTTACCTGAACGGCGGCTACACCTTC.

The chain recombines TRBV5-1 with TRBJ1-2; no clear D gene. Germline V CDR1 and CDR2: SGHRS, YFSETQ. Trimming removed 4 bases from V and 2 bases from J, with 12 bases in between. CDR3 length: 14 amino acids. As DNA, the CDR3 is TGCGCCAGCAGCCCACAGAGGCCGAACTATGGCTACACCTTC. Amino acid sequence: CASSPQRPNYGYTF.

The V call is TRBV20-1, the J call TRBJ2-7, with a possible D match to TRBD2 (5 bases). Trimming left V 7 bases short and J 3 bases short, with 10 bases between. The CDR3 spans 11 residues. Germline V gene sequence: CDR1 DFQATT, CDR2 SNEGSKA (reference sequence). CDR3 bases: TGCAGTGGAGGGAATATCTACGAGCAGTACTTC. Translation gives CSGGNIYEQYF.